The 16 T cell receptor beta chains presented below share a single source sample, sequenced in a study of radiation and T cells in renal cell carcinoma. Some clones are missing from TCRdb's copy, which holds only in-frame ones; the method was immunoSEQ multiplex PCR. The sample carries 150,000 or so clones, approximately 82% recorded once. Time point meaning: baseline pretreatment blood. The treatment is: 15 Gy SBRT to primary tumor, nephrectomy 4 weeks later. This sample comprised blood, obtained from a patient whose treatment included radiotherapy and nephrectomy. These TCRs come from a woman aged 45 to 65 with renal cell carcinoma.

The chain carries TRBV4-2 and TRBJ2-2; the match to TRBD2 covers 10 bases. V lost 0 bases to trimming and J lost 5 bases; unmatched junction nucleotides: 6. The CDR3 runs 17 residues. CDR1 and CDR2 from the germline V gene are LGHNA and YNFKEQ. The CDR3 region has the DNA TGTGCCAGCAGCCAAGATCCTAGCGGGAGAAATACCGGGGAGCTGTTTTTT. It is translated as CASSQDPSGRNTGELFF.

The chain recombines TRBV18 with TRBJ2-5; TRBD1 matches at 7 bases. J gave up 4 bases and V 4 bases, and 12 bases lay outside the gene matches. The CDR3 length is 16 residues. CDR1 KGHSH and CDR2 LQKENI come from the germline V gene. CDR3 amino acids: CASSQYARGRGETQYF. The CDR3 DNA reads as TGTGCCAGCTCACAATACGCTAGGGGGCGTGGAGAGACCCAGTACTTC.

The chain's CDR3 is CASSQVGGGTGDSPLHF. Here the CDR3 DNA reads TGCGCCAGCAGCCAAGTAGGCGGGGGGACAGGGGATTCACCCCTCCACTTT. This chain joins TRBV4-1 and TRBJ1-6; 10 bases line up with TRBD1. CDR3 length equals 17 residues. The V segment lost 1 base and the J segment 8 bases; nucleotides outside the gene matches: 8. Germline V gives CDR1 MGHRA, CDR2 YSYEKL.

The CDR3 sequence is CAWSVSGWPSEQYF. The DNA for the CDR3 is TGTGCCTGGAGTGTATCAGGGTGGCCCAGCGAGCAGTACTTC. This chain joins TRBV30 and TRBJ2-5; D is possibly TRBD1 (5 bases). Near its end, the DNA agrees better with TRBJ2-7, so the J call may be wrong. CDR1 and CDR2 (germline): GTSNPN, SVGIG (reference sequence). The CDR3 length is 14 residues.

The chain has TRBV19 and TRBJ1-1, with D maybe TRBD1 (5 bases). The CDR3 is made up of 16 amino acids. Germline loops: CDR1 LNHDA, CDR2 SQIVND (reference sequence). Trimming took 4 bases from V and 1 from J, leaving 16 bases between them. This chain's CDR3 is CASSTRGRFGNTEAFF. CDR3 bases: TGTGCCAGTAGTACCCGGGGCAGGTTTGGGAACACTGAAGCTTTCTTT. The whole variable domain, remainder taken from reference TRBV19 and TRBJ1-1, is DGGITQSPKYLFRKEGQNVTLSCEQNLNHDAMYWYRQDPGQGLRLIYYSQIVNDFQKGDIAEGYSVSREKKESFPLTVTSAQKNPTAFYLCASSTRGRFGNTEAFFGQGTRLTVV.

This clone was recorded once. This chain joins TRBV5-4 and TRBJ2-7; 12 bases fit TRBD2. The CDR3 has 15 amino acids. The V gene end was trimmed by 5 bases and the J gene end by 3 bases; junction bases not matched to a gene: 6. Germline values: CDR1 SGHNT, CDR2 YYREEE (reference sequence). The CDR3 DNA follows: TGTGCCAGCAGTCGACTAGCGGGAGAGGACTACGAGCAGTACTTC. Amino acid sequence: CASSRLAGEDYEQYF. Combining the CDR3 with reference TRBV5-4 and TRBJ2-7 gives the whole variable domain ETGVTQSPTHLIKTRGQQVTLRCSSQSGHNTVSWYQQALGQGPQFIFQYYREEENGRGNFPPRFSGLQFPNYSSELNVNALELDDSALYLCASSRLAGEDYEQYFGPGTRLTVT.

There are a few counts of this clone. The chain recombines TRBV2 with TRBJ1-2; D uncertain. The CDR3 contains 14 residues. Germline values: CDR1 SNHLY, CDR2 FYNNEI. V was trimmed by 7 bases and J by 0 bases, leaving 12 bases between them. Here the CDR3 reads CASTVGLANYGYTF. The CDR3 DNA is TGTGCCAGCACGGTGGGGTTAGCTAACTATGGCTACACCTTC.

This clone was counted a few times. CDR3 in DNA: TGTGCCAGCAGCCCGGTGGCGGGCGGACATTACTATGGCTACACCTTC. Its protein is CASSPVAGGHYYGYTF. J is TRBJ1-2 and V is TRBV28; D is possibly TRBD1 (5 bases). The CDR3 extends over 16 amino acids. Trimming pared 6 bases from V and 3 bases from J, leaving 20 bases between. Germline CDR1 and CDR2: MDHEN and SYDVKM.

The genes are TRBV7-2 and TRBJ2-1; 7 bases are shared with TRBD2. This CDR3 is built from 15 residues. V lost 0 bases to trimming and J lost 4 bases; unmatched junction nucleotides: 3. Germline V lookup: CDR1 SGHTA, CDR2 FQGNSA. CDR3 bases: TGTGCCAGCAGCTTAGCGGGAGCGGGGTACAATGAGCAGTTCTTC. Amino acid sequence: CASSLAGAGYNEQFF.

J is TRBJ2-5 and V is TRBV4-1; no definite D call. The germline V and J ends were trimmed by 1 base and 2 bases, with 8 bases remaining between them. Germline V gives CDR1 MGHRA, CDR2 YSYEKL. The CDR3 is 14 residues long. CDR3 residues: CASSQVGSQETQYF. Written as DNA, the CDR3 is TGCGCCAGCAGCCAAGTGGGTAGTCAAGAGACCCAGTACTTC.

V and J are TRBV30 and TRBJ1-5, with unresolved D. Germline V gene sequence: CDR1 GTSNPN, CDR2 SVGIG (reference sequence). The V end lost 4 bases, the J end lost 3 bases, and 10 bases lay between the germline ends. There are 13 residues in the CDR3. CDR3 sequence (DNA): TGTGCCTGGAATGGCCAACCCAATCAGCCCCAGCATTTT. This translates into CAWNGQPNQPQHF.

This clone was seen just once. The chain recombines TRBV4-3 with TRBJ1-1, with D unclear. Germline lookup yields CDR1 LGHNA and CDR2 YSLEER. The CDR3 spans 13 residues. The V end was cut by 5 bases, the J end by 4 bases, with 11 bases between. CDR3 amino acids: CASSAREFTEAFF. The CDR3 nucleotides are TGCGCCAGCAGCGCTCGGGAGTTCACTGAAGCTTTCTTT.

The genes are TRBV7-2 and TRBJ2-7; weak D call: TRBD1 (5 bases). This CDR3 has 14 residues. The germline V gene encodes CDR1 SGHTA and CDR2 FQGNSA. V was cut by 6 bases and J by 4 bases, with 16 bases left in between. This CDR3 is CASSSKRGLYEQYF. In DNA form, the CDR3 reads TGTGCCAGCAGTTCTAAAAGGGGATTGTACGAGCAGTACTTC.

The genes are TRBV9 and TRBJ2-2, with a weak D call TRBD2 (6 bases). Germline V lookup: CDR1 SGDLS, CDR2 YYNGEE. Between the trimmed V and J ends, which lost 0 bases and 1 base, there was a span of 13 bases. The CDR3 is 17 residues long. This chain's CDR3 is CASSVGLTGENTGELFF. CDR3 DNA: TGTGCCAGCAGCGTAGGGCTGACGGGAGAGAACACCGGGGAGCTGTTTTTT.

This chain uses TRBV11-2 with TRBJ1-2, with 7 bases fitting TRBD1. Trimming cost V 4 bases and J 8 bases; bases outside gene matches: 10. The CDR3 spans 14 residues. Germline V gives CDR1 SGHAT, CDR2 FQNNGV. CDR3 residues: CASSSRQGVGGYTF. The CDR3 DNA reads TGTGCCAGCAGCTCCCGACAGGGAGTTGGGGGCTACACCTTC.

The V and J genes are TRBV9 and TRBJ1-1; D may be TRBD1 (5 bases). The V and J ends lost 3 bases and 12 bases respectively, with 15 bases between them. The CDR3 length is 12 residues. Germline CDR1 reads SGDLS; CDR2 reads YYNGEE. The CDR3: CASSGQGVGSFF. CDR3 bases: TGTGCCAGCAGCGGCCAGGGCGTTGGATCTTTCTTT.